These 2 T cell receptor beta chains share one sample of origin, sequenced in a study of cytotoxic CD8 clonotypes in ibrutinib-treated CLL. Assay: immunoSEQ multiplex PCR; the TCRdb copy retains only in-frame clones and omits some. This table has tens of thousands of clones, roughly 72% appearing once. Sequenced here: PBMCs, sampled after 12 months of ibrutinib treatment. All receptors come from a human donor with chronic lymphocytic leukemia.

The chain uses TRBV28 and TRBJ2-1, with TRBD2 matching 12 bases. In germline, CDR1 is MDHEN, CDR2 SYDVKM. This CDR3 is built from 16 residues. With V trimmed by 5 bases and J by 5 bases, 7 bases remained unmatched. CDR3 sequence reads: CASSTLGLAGNNEQFF. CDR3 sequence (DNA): TGTGCCAGCAGTACCCTGGGACTAGCGGGTAACAATGAGCAGTTCTTC.

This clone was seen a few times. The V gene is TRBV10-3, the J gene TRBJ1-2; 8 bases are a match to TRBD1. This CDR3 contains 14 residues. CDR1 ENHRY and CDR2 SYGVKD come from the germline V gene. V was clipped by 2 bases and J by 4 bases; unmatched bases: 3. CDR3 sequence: CAISEAGGLYGYTF. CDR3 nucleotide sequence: TGTGCCATCAGTGAGGCAGGGGGCCTCTATGGCTACACCTTC.